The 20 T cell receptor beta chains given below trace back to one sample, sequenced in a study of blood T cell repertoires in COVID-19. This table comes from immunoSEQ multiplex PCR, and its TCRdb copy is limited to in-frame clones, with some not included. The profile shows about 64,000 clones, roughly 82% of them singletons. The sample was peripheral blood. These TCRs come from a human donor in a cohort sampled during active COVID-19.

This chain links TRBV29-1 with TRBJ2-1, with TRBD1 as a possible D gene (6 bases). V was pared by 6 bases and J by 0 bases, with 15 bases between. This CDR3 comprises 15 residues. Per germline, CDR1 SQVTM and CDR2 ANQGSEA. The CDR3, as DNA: TGCAGCGTCAGAATGGGGGCCAGCTCCTACAATGAGCAGTTCTTC. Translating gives CSVRMGASSYNEQFF.

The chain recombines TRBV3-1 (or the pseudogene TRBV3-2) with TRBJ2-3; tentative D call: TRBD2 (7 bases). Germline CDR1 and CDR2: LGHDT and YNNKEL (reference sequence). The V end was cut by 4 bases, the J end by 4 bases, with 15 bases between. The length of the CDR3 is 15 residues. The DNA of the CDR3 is TGTGCCAGCAGCCTCGGGGGGCCGTGGGCAGATACGCAGTATTTT. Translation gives CASSLGGPWADTQYF.

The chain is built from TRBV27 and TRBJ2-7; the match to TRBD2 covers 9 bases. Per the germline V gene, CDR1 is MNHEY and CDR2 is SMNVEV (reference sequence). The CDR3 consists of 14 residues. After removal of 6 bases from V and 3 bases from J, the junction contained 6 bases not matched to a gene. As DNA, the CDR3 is TGTGCCAGCAGGCTAGCGGGGAACCGCTACGAGCAGTACTTC. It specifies CASRLAGNRYEQYF.

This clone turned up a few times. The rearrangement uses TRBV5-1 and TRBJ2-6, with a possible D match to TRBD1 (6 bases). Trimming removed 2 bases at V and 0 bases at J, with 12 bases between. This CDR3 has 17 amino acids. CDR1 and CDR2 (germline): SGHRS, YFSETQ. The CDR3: CASSLGQSTSGANVLTF. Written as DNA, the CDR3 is TGCGCCAGCAGCTTAGGACAGAGTACCTCTGGGGCCAACGTCCTGACTTTC.

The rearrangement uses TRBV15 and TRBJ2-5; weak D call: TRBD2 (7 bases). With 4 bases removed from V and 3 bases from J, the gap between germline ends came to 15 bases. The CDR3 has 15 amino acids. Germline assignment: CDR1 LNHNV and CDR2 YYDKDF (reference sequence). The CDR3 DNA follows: TGTGCCACCAGCAAAAGCGGGGACATGGAAGAGACCCAGTACTTC. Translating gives CATSKSGDMEETQYF.

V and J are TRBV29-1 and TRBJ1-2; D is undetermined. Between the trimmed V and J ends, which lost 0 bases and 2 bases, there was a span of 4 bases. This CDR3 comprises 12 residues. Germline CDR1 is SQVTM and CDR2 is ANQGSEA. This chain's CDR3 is CSVEEQNYGYTF. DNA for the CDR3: TGCAGCGTTGAAGAACAGAACTATGGCTACACCTTC. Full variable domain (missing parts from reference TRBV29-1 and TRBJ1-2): SAVISQKPSRDICQRGTSLTIQCQVDSQVTMMFWYRQQPGQSLTLIATANQGSEATYESGFVIDKFPISRPNLTFSTLTVSNMSPEDSSIYLCSVEEQNYGYTFGSGTRLTVV.

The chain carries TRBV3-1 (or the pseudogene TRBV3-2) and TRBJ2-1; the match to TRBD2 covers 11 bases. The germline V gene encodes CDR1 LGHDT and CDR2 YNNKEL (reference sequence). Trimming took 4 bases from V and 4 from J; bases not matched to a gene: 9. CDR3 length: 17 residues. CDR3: CASSRGATSGDYNEQFF. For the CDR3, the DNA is TGTGCCAGCAGCCGGGGAGCGACTAGCGGGGATTACAATGAGCAGTTCTTC.

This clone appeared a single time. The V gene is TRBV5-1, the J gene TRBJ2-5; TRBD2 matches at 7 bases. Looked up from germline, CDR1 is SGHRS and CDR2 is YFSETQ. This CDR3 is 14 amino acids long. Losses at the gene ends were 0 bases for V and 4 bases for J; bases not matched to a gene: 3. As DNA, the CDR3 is TGCGCCAGCAGCTTGGGGGAGGGGAGAGAGACCCAGTACTTC. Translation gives CASSLGEGRETQYF.

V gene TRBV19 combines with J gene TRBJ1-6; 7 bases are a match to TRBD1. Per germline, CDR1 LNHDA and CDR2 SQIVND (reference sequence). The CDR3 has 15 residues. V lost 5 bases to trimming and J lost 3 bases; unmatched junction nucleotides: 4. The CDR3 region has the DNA TGTGCCAGTAGTCCGGGACAGTTCTATAATTCACCCCTCCACTTT. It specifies CASSPGQFYNSPLHF.

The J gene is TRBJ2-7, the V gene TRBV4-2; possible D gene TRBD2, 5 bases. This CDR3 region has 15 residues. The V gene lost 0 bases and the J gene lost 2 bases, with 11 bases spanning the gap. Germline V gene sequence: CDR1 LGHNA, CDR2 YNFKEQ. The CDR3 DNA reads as TGTGCCAGCAGCCAAGATGGGAGCCCCACCTACGAGCAGTACTTC. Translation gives CASSQDGSPTYEQYF.

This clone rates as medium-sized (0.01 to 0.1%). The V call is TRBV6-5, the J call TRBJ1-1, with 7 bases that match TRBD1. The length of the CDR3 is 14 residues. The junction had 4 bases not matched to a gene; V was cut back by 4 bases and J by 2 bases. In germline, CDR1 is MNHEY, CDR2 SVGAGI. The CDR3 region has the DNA TGTGCCAGCAGTTTCGGACAGGTTAACACTGAAGCTTTCTTT. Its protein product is CASSFGQVNTEAFF.

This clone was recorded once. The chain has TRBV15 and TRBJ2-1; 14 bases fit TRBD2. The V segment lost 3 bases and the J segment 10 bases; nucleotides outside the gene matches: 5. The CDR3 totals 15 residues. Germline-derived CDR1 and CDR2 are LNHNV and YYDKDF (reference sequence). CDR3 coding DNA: TGTGCCACCAGCAGGACTAGCGGGGGGGCAAGCGAGCAGTTCTTC. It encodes CATSRTSGGASEQFF.

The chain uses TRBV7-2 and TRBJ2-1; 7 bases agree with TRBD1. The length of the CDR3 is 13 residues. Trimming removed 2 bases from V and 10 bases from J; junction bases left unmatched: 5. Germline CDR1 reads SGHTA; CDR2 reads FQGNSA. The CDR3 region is CASSLFQTGEQFF. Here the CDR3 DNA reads TGTGCCAGCAGCTTATTCCAGACAGGGGAGCAGTTCTTC. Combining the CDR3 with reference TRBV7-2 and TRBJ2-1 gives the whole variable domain GAGVSQSPSNKVTEKGKDVELRCDPISGHTALYWYRQSLGQGLEFLIYFQGNSAPDKSGLPSDRFSAERTGGSVSTLTIQRTQQEDSAVYLCASSLFQTGEQFFGPGTRLTVL.

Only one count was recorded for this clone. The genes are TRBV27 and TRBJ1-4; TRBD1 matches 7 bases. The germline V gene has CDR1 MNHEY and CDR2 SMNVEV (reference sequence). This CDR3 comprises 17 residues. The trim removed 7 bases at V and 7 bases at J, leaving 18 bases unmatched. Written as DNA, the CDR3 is TGTGCCAGCACAAGGGGAGGCAGGGGGGCTGGAGGTGAAAAACTGTTTTTT. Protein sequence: CASTRGGRGAGGEKLFF.

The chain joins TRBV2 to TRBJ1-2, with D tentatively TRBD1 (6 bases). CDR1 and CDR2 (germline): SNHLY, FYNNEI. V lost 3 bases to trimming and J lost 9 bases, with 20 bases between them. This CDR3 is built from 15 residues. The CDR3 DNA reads TGTGCCAGCAGTGAGCAAGGATTGACAGGCCTAAGCTACACCTTC. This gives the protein CASSEQGLTGLSYTF.

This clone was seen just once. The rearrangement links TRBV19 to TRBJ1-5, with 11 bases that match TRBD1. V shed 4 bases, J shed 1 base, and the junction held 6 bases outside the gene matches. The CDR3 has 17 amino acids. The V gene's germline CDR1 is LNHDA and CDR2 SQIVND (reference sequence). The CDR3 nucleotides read TGTGCCAGTAGTAGAGGACAGGGGGCGGAAAGCAATCAGCCCCAGCATTTT. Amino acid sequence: CASSRGQGAESNQPQHF.

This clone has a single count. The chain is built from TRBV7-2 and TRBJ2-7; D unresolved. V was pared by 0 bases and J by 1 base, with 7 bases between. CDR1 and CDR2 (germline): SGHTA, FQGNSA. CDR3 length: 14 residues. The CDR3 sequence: CASSLAGQSYEQYF. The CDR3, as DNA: TGTGCCAGCAGCTTAGCGGGCCAGTCCTACGAGCAGTACTTC.

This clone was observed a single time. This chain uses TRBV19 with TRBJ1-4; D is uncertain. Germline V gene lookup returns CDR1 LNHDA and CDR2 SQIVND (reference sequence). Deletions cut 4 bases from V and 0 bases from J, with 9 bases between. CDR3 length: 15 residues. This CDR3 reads CASSTRTSTNEKLFF. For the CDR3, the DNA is TGTGCCAGTAGTACCCGTACTTCAACTAATGAAAAACTGTTTTTT.

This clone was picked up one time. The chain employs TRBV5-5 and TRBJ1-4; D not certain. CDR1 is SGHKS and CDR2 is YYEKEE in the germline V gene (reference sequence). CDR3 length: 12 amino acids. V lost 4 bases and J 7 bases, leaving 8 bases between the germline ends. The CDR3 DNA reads TGTGCCAGCAGCAAAGACACTGAAAAACTGTTTTTT. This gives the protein CASSKDTEKLFF.

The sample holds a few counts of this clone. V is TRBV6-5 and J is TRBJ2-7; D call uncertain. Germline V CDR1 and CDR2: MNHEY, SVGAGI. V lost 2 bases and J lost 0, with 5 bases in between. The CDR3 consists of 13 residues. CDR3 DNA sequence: TGTGCCAGCAGTTACGCTAGCTCCTACGAGCAGTACTTC. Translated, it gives CASSYASSYEQYF.